This TCR beta chain emerged from a study of T cell responses to AZD1222 COVID-19 vaccine. TCRdb's table, derived via immunoSEQ multiplex PCR, lists solely in-frame clones and lacks some. The sample shows 150,000 or so clones, about nine tenths of them seen only once. Study-wide results and caveats: Spike-specific TCR repertoires showed rising breadth and depth after two AZD1222 doses. The donor group comprised mostly white British people and more females; the analysis possibly underestimated clonal diversity.

This CDR3 spans 15 amino acids. V gave up 6 bases and J gave up 4 bases, with 18 bases separating them. CDR1 and CDR2 (germline): SGHTA, FQGNSA. On this clone: Its matching antigen is unknown.

Sequencing was performed on peripheral blood, taken on day 0 of AZD1222 vaccination. The chain links TRBV7-2 to TRBJ2-5; possible D gene TRBD2, 6 bases. This TCR derives from an adult in good health. CDR3 sequence reads: CASRFGPGEGETQYF. CDR3 DNA sequence: TGTGCCAGCAGGTTTGGCCCGGGGGAAGGAGAGACCCAGTACTTC.